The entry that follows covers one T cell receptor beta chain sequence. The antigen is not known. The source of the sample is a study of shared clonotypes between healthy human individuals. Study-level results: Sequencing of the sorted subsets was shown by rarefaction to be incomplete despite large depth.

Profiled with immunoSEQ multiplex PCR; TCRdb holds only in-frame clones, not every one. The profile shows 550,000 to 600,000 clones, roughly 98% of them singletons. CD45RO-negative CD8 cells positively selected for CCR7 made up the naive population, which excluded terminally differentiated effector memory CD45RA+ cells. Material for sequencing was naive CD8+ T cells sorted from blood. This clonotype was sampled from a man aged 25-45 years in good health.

CDR3: CASSQDNYGGTDYGYTF. DNA for the CDR3: TGCGCCAGCAGCCAGGACAATTACGGGGGTACGGACTATGGCTACACCTTC. The chain employs TRBV4-1 and TRBJ1-2; D is possibly TRBD1 (5 bases). The germline V gene encodes CDR1 MGHRA and CDR2 YSYEKL. The V gene lost 3 bases and the J gene lost 3 bases, with 20 bases spanning the gap. This CDR3 has 17 amino acids.